This is a list of T cell receptor beta chains from one sample in a study of PD-1 blockade in classical Hodgkin lymphoma. The repertoire was sequenced with immunoSEQ multiplex PCR; TCRdb's copy has only in-frame clones and lacks some. This sample carries about 24,000 clones, about 70% of them seen once, and the ten largest clones take about a fifth. This sample comprised peripheral blood mononuclear cells (PBMCs), obtained before the fourth cycle of nivolumab. These receptors all come from a human donor with classical Hodgkin lymphoma. Both conserved end residues are trimmed from each CDR3.

CDR3	V	J	length
ASRLQGTGELF	TRBV6-5	TRBJ2-2	11
ASSLQTGLNTEAF	TRBV7-2	TRBJ1-1	13
ASSPSSGTDTGELF	TRBV18	TRBJ2-2	14
SVHDTRNTEAF	TRBV29-1	TRBJ1-1	11
ASSLLGRGRHEQY	TRBV19	TRBJ2-7	13
ASSIGQGSWTEAF	TRBV19	TRBJ1-1	13
ASSLVDRGEASGNTIY	TRBV7-9	TRBJ1-3	16
ASSLLGLANNEQF	TRBV7-2	TRBJ2-1	13
AWSVDRNQPQH	TRBV30	TRBJ1-5	11
ASSRQGAAYEQY	TRBV19	TRBJ2-7	12
ASSLASGGAPDTQY	TRBV7-2	TRBJ2-3	14
ASSLDPRGYEQY	TRBV11-2	TRBJ2-7	12
ASSFSKRGVYEQY	TRBV7-2	TRBJ2-7	13
ASSYRAGDITNTQY	TRBV6-5	TRBJ2-3	14
ASSQVSGGSNQPQH	TRBV4-1	TRBJ1-5	14
AISATDRRSYNEQF	TRBV10-3	TRBJ2-1	14
ASSVSPAAYGYT	TRBV14	TRBJ1-2	12
ASSLGRWGSNYGYT	TRBV5-1	TRBJ1-2	14
AISESQGLVNEQF	TRBV10-3	TRBJ2-1	13
ASSLQTNTEAF	TRBV5-6	TRBJ1-1	11
ASRQGVYEQY	TRBV25-1	TRBJ2-7	10
ASRVQGANYGYT	TRBV28	TRBJ1-2	12
ASSPYSNQPQH	TRBV19	TRBJ1-5	11
ASSPPGQPNQPQH	TRBV7-9	TRBJ1-5	13
ASSLVLGGFFNEQF	TRBV5-8	TRBJ2-1	14
ASSSSGATYEQY	TRBV5-1	TRBJ2-7	12
ATSKTGNYGYT	TRBV15	TRBJ1-2	11
ASSLATSTGELF	TRBV5-1	TRBJ2-2	12
ASSQGVSYEQY	TRBV6-6	TRBJ2-7	11
ASSLVGQGFGYGYT	TRBV9	TRBJ1-2	14
ASSSTENYGYT	TRBV4-3	TRBJ1-2	11
ASSPGLAGISYEQY	TRBV7-2	TRBJ2-7	14
ASSSQIQRERDNEQF	TRBV28	TRBJ2-1	15
ASSLEASGVSGETQY	TRBV5-1	TRBJ2-5	15
ASSYGSGGIGELF	TRBV6-5	TRBJ2-2	13
ASRPPLNTGELF	TRBV6-5	TRBJ2-2	12